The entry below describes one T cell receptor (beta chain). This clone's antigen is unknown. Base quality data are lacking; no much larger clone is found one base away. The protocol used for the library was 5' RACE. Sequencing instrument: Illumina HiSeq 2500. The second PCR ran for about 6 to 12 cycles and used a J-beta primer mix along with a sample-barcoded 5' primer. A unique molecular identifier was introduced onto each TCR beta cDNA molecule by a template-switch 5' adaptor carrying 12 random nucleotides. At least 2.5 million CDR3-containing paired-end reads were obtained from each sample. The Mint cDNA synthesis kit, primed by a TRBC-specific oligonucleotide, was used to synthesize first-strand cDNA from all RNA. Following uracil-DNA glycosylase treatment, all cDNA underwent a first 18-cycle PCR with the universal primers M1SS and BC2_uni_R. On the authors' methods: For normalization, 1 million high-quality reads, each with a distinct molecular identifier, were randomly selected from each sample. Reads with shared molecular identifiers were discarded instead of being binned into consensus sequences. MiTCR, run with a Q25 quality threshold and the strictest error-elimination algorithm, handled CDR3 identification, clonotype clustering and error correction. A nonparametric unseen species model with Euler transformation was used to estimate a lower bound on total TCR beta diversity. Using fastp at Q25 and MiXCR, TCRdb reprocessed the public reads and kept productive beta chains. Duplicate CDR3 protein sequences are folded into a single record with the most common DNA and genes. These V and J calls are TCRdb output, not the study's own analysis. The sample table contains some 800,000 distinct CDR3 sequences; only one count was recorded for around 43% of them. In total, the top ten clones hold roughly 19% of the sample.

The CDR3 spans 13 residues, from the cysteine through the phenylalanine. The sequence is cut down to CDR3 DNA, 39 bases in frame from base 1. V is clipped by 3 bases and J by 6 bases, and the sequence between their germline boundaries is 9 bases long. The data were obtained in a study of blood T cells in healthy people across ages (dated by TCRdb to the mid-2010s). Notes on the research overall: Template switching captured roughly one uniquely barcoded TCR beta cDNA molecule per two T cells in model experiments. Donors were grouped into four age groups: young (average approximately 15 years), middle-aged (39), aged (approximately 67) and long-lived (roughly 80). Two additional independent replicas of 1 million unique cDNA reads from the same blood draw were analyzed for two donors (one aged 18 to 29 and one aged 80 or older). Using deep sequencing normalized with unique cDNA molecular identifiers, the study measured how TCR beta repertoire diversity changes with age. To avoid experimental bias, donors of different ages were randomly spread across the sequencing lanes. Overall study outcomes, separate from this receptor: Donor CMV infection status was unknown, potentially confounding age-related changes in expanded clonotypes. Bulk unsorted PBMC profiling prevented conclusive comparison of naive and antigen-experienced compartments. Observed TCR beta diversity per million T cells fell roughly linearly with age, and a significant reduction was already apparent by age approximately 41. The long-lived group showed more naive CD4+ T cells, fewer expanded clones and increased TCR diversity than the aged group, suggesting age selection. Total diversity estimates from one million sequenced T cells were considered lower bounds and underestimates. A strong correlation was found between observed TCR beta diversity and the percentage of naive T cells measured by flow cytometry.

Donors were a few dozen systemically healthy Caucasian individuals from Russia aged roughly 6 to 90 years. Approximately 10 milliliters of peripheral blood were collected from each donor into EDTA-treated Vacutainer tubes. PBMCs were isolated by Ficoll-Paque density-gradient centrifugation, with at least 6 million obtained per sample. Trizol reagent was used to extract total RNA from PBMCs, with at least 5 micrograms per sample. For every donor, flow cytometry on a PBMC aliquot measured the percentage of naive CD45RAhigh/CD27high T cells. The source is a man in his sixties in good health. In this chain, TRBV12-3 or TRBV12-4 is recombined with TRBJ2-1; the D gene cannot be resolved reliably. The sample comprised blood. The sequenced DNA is TGTGCCAGCAGTTTCGTACAGTTCAATGAGCAGTTCTTC. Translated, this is CASSFVQFNEQFF.